These 30 T cell receptor beta chains came from one sample sequenced in a study of T-cell memory formation after mild COVID-19. TCRdb passed the 5' RACE reads through MiXCR, listing each CDR3 protein once. This repertoire shows about 170,000 distinct CDR3 sequences, approximately 13% found once; its top ten account for about 3.6%. The specimen was PBMCs or a T cell subset sorted from them (not recorded which). Receptors were obtained from a young man who had mild COVID-19 (a few samples of this study predate the infection). Cell type and time point are not known.

This clonotype was recorded at least ten times. V and J are TRBV5-1 and TRBJ2-5, with TRBD1 identical over 7 bases. This CDR3 region has 14 residues. Germline V CDR1 and CDR2: SGHRS, YFSETQ. The ends lost 4 bases at V and 7 bases at J; junction bases unmatched: 10. Here the CDR3 reads CASSILGQEGTQYF. The CDR3 coding sequence is TGCGCCAGCAGCATCCTAGGACAGGAAGGGACCCAGTACTTC.

A few counts support this clonotype. The gene calls are TRBV9 and TRBJ1-1, with D possibly being TRBD1 (6 bases). V lost 0 bases, J lost 10 bases, and 13 bases lay in between. This CDR3 spans 13 amino acids. From germline, CDR1 is SGDLS and CDR2 YYNGEE. CDR3 in DNA: TGTGCCAGCAGCGTAGAAGGGGGGAGGACAGCTTTCTTT. It yields the protein CASSVEGGRTAFF. The full variable domain, rest sourced from reference TRBV9 and TRBJ1-1, is DSGVTQTPKHLITATGQRVTLRCSPRSGDLSVYWYQQSLDQGLQFLIQYYNGEERAKGNILERFSAQQFPDLHSELNLSSLELGDSALYFCASSVEGGRTAFFGQGTRLTVV.

The rearrangement links TRBV28 to TRBJ2-3; 7 bases map to TRBD2. Germline CDR1 and CDR2: MDHEN and SYDVKM. V gave up 5 bases and J gave up 0 bases; unmatched junction bases: 11. There are 17 residues in the CDR3. The CDR3 DNA is TGTGCCAGCAGTCCCCACGGGGGGTTAGCTAGCACAGATACGCAGTATTTT. Its protein product is CASSPHGGLASTDTQYF. Looking up the rest from reference TRBV28 and TRBJ2-3 gives the full variable domain: DVKVTQSSRYLVKRTGEKVFLECVQDMDHENMFWYRQDPGLGLRLIYFSYDVKMKEKGDIPEGYSVSREKKERFSLILESASTNQTSMYLCASSPHGGLASTDTQYFGPGTRLTVL.

This rearrangement joins TRBV18 to TRBJ2-7, with TRBD1 matching 9 bases. The CDR3 contains 14 residues. V lost 3 bases and J lost 6; bases outside the gene matches: 6. Looked up from germline, CDR1 is KGHSH and CDR2 is LQKENI. This CDR3 reads CASSPTRDRVEQYV. DNA of the CDR3: TGTGCCAGCTCACCGACGAGGGACAGGGTCGAGCAGTACGTC.

The rearrangement uses TRBV4-2 and TRBJ1-4; TRBD1 might be the D (5 bases). Germline assignment: CDR1 LGHNA and CDR2 YNFKEQ. The CDR3 covers 18 residues. Trimming cost V 3 bases and J 0 bases, with 17 bases left between them. CDR3 nucleotide sequence: TGTGCCAGCAGCCACCCCGGGCTGCGGGGGTCAACTAATGAAAAACTGTTTTTT. Its translation is CASSHPGLRGSTNEKLFF.

The chain recombines TRBV7-2 with TRBJ1-4, with 9 bases fitting TRBD1. V gave up 4 bases and J gave up 8 bases; unmatched junction bases: 5. Per germline, CDR1 SGHTA and CDR2 FQGNSA. The CDR3 runs 14 residues. The CDR3 DNA reads as TGTGCCAGCAGCTGGACAGGGGCAGTCGAAAAACTGTTTTTT. Protein: CASSWTGAVEKLFF.

This clonotype turned up a few times. The rearrangement joins TRBV5-1 to TRBJ2-1, with TRBD2 matching 9 bases. This CDR3 has 17 amino acids. J lost 0 bases, V lost 4 bases, and 8 bases had no gene match. Per germline, CDR1 SGHRS and CDR2 YFSETQ. The chain's CDR3 is CASSNSAGGISYNEQFF. In DNA form, the CDR3 reads TGCGCCAGCAGCAACTCAGCGGGGGGTATCTCCTACAATGAGCAGTTCTTC.

Only a few counts were recorded for this clonotype. This chain uses TRBV20-1 with TRBJ2-5; D may be TRBD2 (6 bases). Trimming took off 2 bases at V and 1 base at J, with 11 bases between the two ends. The CDR3 contains 14 residues. CDR1 is DFQATT and CDR2 is SNEGSKA in the germline V gene (reference sequence). The CDR3 DNA reads TGCAGTGCTAGACCGGCGGGGATCCAAGAGACCCAGTACTTC. This translates into CSARPAGIQETQYF.

V and J are TRBV6-2 or TRBV6-3 and TRBJ1-2, with D unresolved. The germline V gene has CDR1 MNHEY and CDR2 SVGEGT. This CDR3 region has 12 residues. The V and J ends lost 2 bases and 5 bases respectively, with 6 bases between them. The CDR3 sequence: CASSYRVYGYTF. The CDR3 nucleotides are TGTGCCAGCAGTTACAGGGTGTATGGCTACACCTTC.

The V call is TRBV30, the J call TRBJ1-2; weak D call: TRBD1 (6 bases). V was cut by 0 bases and J by 2 bases, with 10 bases left in between. CDR3 length: 14 residues. Germline CDR1 and CDR2: GTSNPN and SVGIG (reference sequence). CDR3 nucleotides: TGTGCCTGGAGTGTACAGACAGGAAACTATGGCTACACCTTC. Translated, it gives CAWSVQTGNYGYTF.

The gene calls are TRBV5-6 and TRBJ1-5; 9 bases fit TRBD1. The CDR3 totals 15 residues. The V and J ends lost 4 bases and 4 bases, in that order; junction bases with no gene match: 6. Germline loops: CDR1 SGHDT, CDR2 YYEEEE. The CDR3 here is CASSRGQGWNQPQHF. CDR3 nucleotides: TGTGCCAGCAGCAGGGGACAGGGTTGGAATCAGCCCCAGCATTTT.

This clonotype was counted only a few times. V is TRBV18 and J is TRBJ1-1; D may be TRBD1 (6 bases). Germline V gives CDR1 KGHSH, CDR2 LQKENI. This CDR3 contains 14 residues. Between the trimmed V and J ends, which lost 0 bases and 1 base, there was a span of 6 bases. For the CDR3, the DNA is TGTGCCAGCTCACCACCGGACAGGAACACTGAAGCTTTCTTT. This codes for CASSPPDRNTEAFF. Drawing the rest from reference TRBV18 and TRBJ1-1, the complete variable domain is NAGVMQNPRHLVRRRGQEARLRCSPMKGHSHVYWYRQLPEEGLKFMVYLQKENIIDESGMPKERFSAEFPKEGPSILRIQQVVRGDSAAYFCASSPPDRNTEAFFGQGTRLTVV.

The chain has TRBV5-1 and TRBJ2-1; the D is unclear. V was cut by 1 base and J by 0 bases, with 8 bases left in between. Looked up from germline, CDR1 is SGHRS and CDR2 is YFSETQ. The CDR3 loop spans 15 amino acids. DNA for the CDR3: TGCGCCAGCAGCTTGACAGACCTCTCCTACAATGAGCAGTTCTTC. It codes for CASSLTDLSYNEQFF.

This chain joins TRBV4-2 and TRBJ2-5; D is unresolved. Germline V CDR1 and CDR2: LGHNA, YNFKEQ. V was cut by 4 bases and J by 1 base, with 13 bases left in between. The length of the CDR3 is 15 residues. CDR3 loop: CASSPDRRRQETQYF. CDR3 nucleotides: TGTGCCAGCAGCCCAGATCGTAGGCGCCAAGAGACCCAGTACTTC.

The V gene is TRBV20-1, the J gene TRBJ2-3; D is undetermined. Germline V lookup: CDR1 DFQATT, CDR2 SNEGSKA (reference sequence). The germline V and J ends were trimmed by 3 bases and 4 bases, with 11 bases remaining between them. This CDR3 has 13 amino acids. The CDR3 nucleotides read TGCAGTGCTAGTCTCCCAAGCCCAGATACGCAGTATTTT. This encodes CSASLPSPDTQYF.

The chain employs TRBV7-9 and TRBJ2-7; D could derive from TRBD1 or TRBD2 (5 bases each). The CDR3 sequence is 15 residues long. Germline CDR1 reads SEHNR; CDR2 reads FQNEAQ (reference sequence). Trimming took 5 bases from V and 9 from J, leaving 23 bases between them. CDR3 region: CASSIRDPMSGPQYF. The CDR3 DNA reads TGTGCCAGCAGCATCCGGGACCCGATGTCAGGGCCGCAGTACTTC.

This chain uses TRBV21-1 with TRBJ2-5; TRBD2 reflects the table's D call only, with no check against the DNA. TRBV21-1 is listed as a pseudogene. CDR3 length equals 18 residues. The CDR3 is CARVGRVQGLEFKETQYF. DNA for the CDR3: TGTGCCAGGGTAGGCAGAGTCCAAGGGCTCGAATTTAAAGAGACCCAGTACTTC.

The V and J genes are TRBV6-1 and TRBJ2-7, with TRBD1 matching over 11 bases. This CDR3 is built from 14 residues. V lost 10 bases, J lost 2 bases, and 7 bases stayed unmatched. The germline gives CDR1 MNHNS, CDR2 SASEGT. CDR3 region: CATQPGQGAYEQYF. The CDR3, as DNA: TGTGCCACCCAACCGGGACAGGGGGCCTACGAGCAGTACTTC.

This clonotype was seen a handful of times. The CDR3 loop is CASSLAPTGSGNTIYF. CDR3 nucleotide sequence: TGCGCCAGCAGCTTGGCCCCGACAGGCTCTGGAAACACCATATATTTT. The chain carries TRBV5-1 and TRBJ1-3; tentative D call: TRBD1 (6 bases). CDR3 size: 16 residues. Germline loops: CDR1 SGHRS, CDR2 YFSETQ. V was shortened by 0 bases and J by 0 bases, with 10 bases between the two germline ends.

Only a few counts were recorded for this clonotype. The chain couples TRBV7-2 to TRBJ2-4, with D hard to call. Trimming took 1 base from V and 4 from J, leaving 8 bases between them. Germline V CDR1 and CDR2: SGHTA, FQGNSA. The CDR3 has 14 amino acids. As DNA, the CDR3 is TGTGCCAGCAGCTTAGAAATTTGGAAAAACATTCAGTACTTC. This codes for CASSLEIWKNIQYF.

The chain recombines TRBV12-3 or TRBV12-4 with TRBJ1-6, with 8 nucleotides matching TRBD1. The CDR3 has 17 residues. V trimming: 6 bases; J trimming: 3 bases; junction bases outside the gene matches: 10. The CDR3, as DNA: TGTGCCAGCAGCCCCTCCTTGACAGGGGTCTATAATTCACCCCTCCACTTT. This encodes CASSPSLTGVYNSPLHF.

This clonotype was recorded once. The chain has TRBV12-3 or TRBV12-4 and TRBJ1-4; tentative D call: TRBD1 (5 bases). V lost 3 bases and J 3 bases, leaving 8 bases between the germline ends. CDR3 length: 14 amino acids. CDR3 region: CASSFTGSNEKLFF. The CDR3 nucleotides read TGTGCCAGCAGTTTTACAGGCTCTAATGAAAAACTGTTTTTT.

This CDR3 reads CASSLFGSGGEQYF. The CDR3 nucleotides are TGCGCCAGCAGCTTGTTTGGTAGCGGGGGGGAGCAGTATTTT. The chain joins TRBV5-1 to TRBJ2-3; 11 positions match TRBD2. The V gene end was trimmed by 1 base and the J gene end by 11 bases; junction bases not matched to a gene: 6. Germline CDR1 reads SGHRS; CDR2 reads YFSETQ. The CDR3 has 14 residues.

This clonotype was detected only a few times. J is TRBJ1-4 and V is TRBV11-2; possibly TRBD1 for D (6 bases). The germline V gene encodes CDR1 SGHAT and CDR2 FQNNGV. The CDR3 contains 13 residues. The germline V and J ends were trimmed by 3 bases and 7 bases, with 9 bases remaining between them. The CDR3 DNA reads as TGTGCCAGCAGCTTTAGGGGGTTTGAAAAACTGTTTTTT. This encodes CASSFRGFEKLFF. Full variable domain (rest looked up from reference TRBV11-2 and TRBJ1-4): EAGVAQSPRYKIIEKRQSVAFWCNPISGHATLYWYQQILGQGPKLLIQFQNNGVVDDSQLPKDRFSAERLKGVDSTLKIQPAKLEDSAVYLCASSFRGFEKLFFGSGTQLSVL.

V usage is TRBV3-1 and J usage is TRBJ2-1; TRBD2 is a possible D gene (6 bases). This CDR3 is 16 amino acids long. Trimming shortened V by 4 bases and J by 7 bases, and 20 bases separated the two germline ends. The germline V gene encodes CDR1 LGHDT and CDR2 YNNKEL (reference sequence). For the CDR3, the DNA is TGTGCCAGCAGCCCCCTAGGAGGGCGGGACGAGAATGAGCAGTTCTTC. Its translation: CASSPLGGRDENEQFF.

This clonotype was counted only a few times. The chain uses TRBV29-1 and TRBJ2-5; 7 nucleotides agree with TRBD1. Germline lookup yields CDR1 SQVTM and CDR2 ANQGSEA. The CDR3 is 12 amino acids. V gave up 4 bases and J gave up 5 bases; unmatched junction bases: 4. CDR3 protein: CSVGQGTETQYF. The CDR3 nucleotides read TGCAGCGTTGGACAGGGTACCGAGACCCAGTACTTC.

This clonotype occurred a few times. This chain connects TRBV7-2 to TRBJ2-1; tentatively, D is TRBD1 or TRBD2 (5 bases each). CDR3 size: 12 residues. Per the germline V gene, CDR1 is SGHTA and CDR2 is FQGNSA. The V and J ends lost 7 bases and 9 bases respectively, with 13 bases between them. The CDR3 DNA is TGTGCCAGCACCACGGGGACCGGTGAGCAGTTCTTC. It encodes CASTTGTGEQFF.

This clonotype appeared a few times. The gene calls are TRBV6-2 or TRBV6-3 and TRBJ1-2; 9 nucleotides line up with TRBD1. This CDR3 spans 15 amino acids. With 7 bases clipped from V and 3 bases from J, the junction kept 9 bases outside the gene matches. Germline values: CDR1 MNHEY, CDR2 SVGEGT. CDR3 bases: TGTGCCAGCAAGAGCGACAGGGGGAGTGACTATGGCTACACCTTC. This encodes CASKSDRGSDYGYTF.

The chain is built from TRBV6-2 or TRBV6-3 and TRBJ2-1; D unresolved. The germline V and J ends were trimmed by 7 bases and 0 bases, with 16 bases remaining between them. Per germline, CDR1 MNHEY and CDR2 SVGEGT. CDR3 size: 16 residues. CDR3 loop: CASTQIGETSYNEQFF. CDR3 coding DNA: TGTGCCAGCACCCAAATAGGAGAGACCTCCTACAATGAGCAGTTCTTC.

The chain has TRBV20-1 and TRBJ2-7; TRBD1 matches 9 bases. Germline V gene data show CDR1 as DFQATT and CDR2 as SNEGSKA (reference sequence). V trimming: 1 base; J trimming: 1 base; junction bases outside the gene matches: 5. The CDR3 loop spans 15 amino acids. The CDR3 nucleotides read TGCAGTGCTAGAGGGTTCGGGACAGGGTCCTACGAGCAGTACTTC. Translation gives CSARGFGTGSYEQYF.